The 27 T cell receptor beta chains presented below share a single source sample, sequenced in a study of T-cell reconstitution after alpha-beta-depleted transplantation in children. Unique molecular identifiers were used in preparing the TCRbeta library. TCRdb fed the PCR reads into MiXCR, producing one record per CDR3 protein. The table lists 200,000 to 250,000 distinct CDR3 sequences, 20% to 30% of them singletons. Sequenced material: PBMCs, mostly from graft donor cells, taken 360 days after TCRalphabeta/CD19-depleted stem cell transplant. These receptors originate from a female patient younger than 10 who had a stem cell transplant for congenital amegakaryocytic thrombocytopenia, so the T cells may come from the graft donor.

This clonotype was observed many times. V usage is TRBV9 and J usage is TRBJ2-2, with D maybe TRBD1 (6 bases). CDR3 size: 13 residues. The germline gives CDR1 SGDLS, CDR2 YYNGEE. Trimming took 0 bases from V and 7 from J, leaving 7 bases between them. CDR3 DNA sequence: TGTGCCAGCAGCGTAGGGGGGCACGGGGAGCTGTTTTTT. It encodes CASSVGGHGELFF.

In its sample, this clonotype was seen many times. The chain employs TRBV7-9 and TRBJ2-1; perhaps TRBD2 as D (5 bases). Germline CDR1 reads SEHNR; CDR2 reads FQNEAQ (reference sequence). The CDR3 contains 17 residues. The V end lost 5 bases, the J end lost 6 bases, and 23 bases lay between the germline ends. The CDR3 sequence is CASSPQEGHGVRNEQFF. CDR3 in DNA: TGTGCCAGCAGCCCCCAAGAGGGTCACGGGGTGCGCAATGAGCAGTTCTTC.

This clonotype was counted only a few times. The chain employs TRBV28 and TRBJ2-5; unclear D gene. V dropped 0 bases and J dropped 4 bases, with 15 bases sitting between them. The length of the CDR3 is 16 residues. The germline CDR1 and CDR2 sequences are MDHEN and SYDVKM. The CDR3 DNA is TGTGCCAGCAGTTTATGGGGGTTCCAGTTCGGAGAGACCCAGTACTTC. It codes for CASSLWGFQFGETQYF.

The chain recombines TRBV12-3 or TRBV12-4 with TRBJ2-1; 7 bases line up with TRBD1. This CDR3 has 15 residues. J lost 0 bases, V lost 7 bases, and 6 bases had no gene match. The CDR3 DNA reads TGTGCCAGCACCTACCAGGGGGACTCCTACAATGAGCAGTTCTTC. It yields the protein CASTYQGDSYNEQFF.

This clonotype was seen only a few times. The rearrangement joins TRBV2 to TRBJ1-5; D is unclear. V gave up 5 bases and J gave up 6 bases, with 11 bases separating them. The CDR3 consists of 13 residues. Germline loops: CDR1 SNHLY, CDR2 FYNNEI. The CDR3 sequence: CASSKSGSQPQHF. In DNA form, the CDR3 reads TGTGCCAGCAGTAAAAGTGGGAGTCAGCCCCAGCATTTT.

The genes are TRBV3-1 and TRBJ1-2; D gene ambiguous. With 4 bases removed from V and 0 bases from J, the gap between germline ends came to 6 bases. Germline V gene sequence: CDR1 LGHDT, CDR2 YNNKEL (reference sequence). The CDR3 runs to 13 residues. CDR3 bases: TGTGCCAGCAGCCTGTTTACTAACTATGGCTACACCTTC. The encoded protein is CASSLFTNYGYTF.

The chain links TRBV18 to TRBJ2-1; the D gene could be TRBD1 or TRBD2 (6 bases each). The CDR3 is 19 amino acids. Germline V gives CDR1 KGHSH, CDR2 LQKENI. The germline V and J ends were trimmed by 2 bases and 5 bases, with 25 bases remaining between them. This chain's CDR3 is CASSPFIRGRVRFHNEQFF. The CDR3 region has the DNA TGTGCCAGCTCACCATTCATACGGGGGCGCGTTCGGTTTCACAATGAGCAGTTCTTC.

The genes are TRBV3-1 and TRBJ2-3, with D unclear. Germline lookup yields CDR1 LGHDT and CDR2 YNNKEL (reference sequence). The CDR3 loop spans 14 amino acids. V was clipped by 4 bases and J by 4 bases, with 12 bases between them. In DNA form, the CDR3 reads TGTGCCAGCAGCCGGGCCAGAGTATCAGATACGCAGTATTTT. Amino acids: CASSRARVSDTQYF.

The CDR3 DNA reads TGCAGCGCGAAAGGACAGGTCACGTACACCTTC. It yields the protein CSAKGQVTYTF. The chain couples TRBV29-1 to TRBJ1-2; 7 bases are shared with TRBD1. CDR1 SQVTM and CDR2 ANQGSEA come from the germline V gene. V trimming: 7 bases; J trimming: 11 bases; junction bases outside the gene matches: 10. This CDR3 is built from 11 residues. The full variable domain, its missing parts supplied by reference TRBV29-1 and TRBJ1-2, is SAVISQKPSRDICQRGTSLTIQCQVDSQVTMMFWYRQQPGQSLTLIATANQGSEATYESGFVIDKFPISRPNLTFSTLTVSNMSPEDSSIYLCSAKGQVTYTFGSGTRLTVV.

The chain joins TRBV4-3 to TRBJ2-7, with D hard to call. The germline gives CDR1 LGHNA, CDR2 YSLEER. This CDR3 has 13 amino acids. The germline V and J ends were trimmed by 3 bases and 3 bases, with 9 bases remaining between them. In DNA form, the CDR3 reads TGCGCCAGCAGCCAGTGGATCGGCTACGAGCAGTACTTC. Translating gives CASSQWIGYEQYF.

This clonotype has only a few counts. The V gene is TRBV15, the J gene TRBJ2-1; unclear D gene. Germline V gene lookup returns CDR1 LNHNV and CDR2 YYDKDF (reference sequence). The germline V and J ends were trimmed by 0 bases and 5 bases, with 11 bases remaining between them. The length of the CDR3 is 15 residues. The DNA for the CDR3 is TGTGCCACCAGCAGAGATGGCGGATTGAACAATGAGCAGTTCTTC. Amino acid sequence: CATSRDGGLNNEQFF. Supplemented by reference TRBV15 and TRBJ2-1, the full variable domain reads DAMVIQNPRYQVTQFGKPVTLSCSQTLNHNVMYWYQQKSSQAPKLLFHYYDKDFNNEADTPDNFQSRRPNTSFCFLDIRSPGLGDTAMYLCATSRDGGLNNEQFFGPGTRLTVL.

This clonotype was detected many times. V and J are TRBV5-6 and TRBJ2-1; D is uncertain. CDR1 SGHDT and CDR2 YYEEEE come from the germline V gene. With 0 bases removed from V and 5 bases from J, the gap between germline ends came to 15 bases. The CDR3 is 16 amino acids. The CDR3 nucleotides are TGTGCCAGCAGCTTGGCCACGTGGGCCTTCCACAATGAGCAGTTCTTC. Its translation is CASSLATWAFHNEQFF.

The J gene is TRBJ2-3, the V gene TRBV4-1; D perhaps matches TRBD1 (5 bases). Germline CDR1 reads MGHRA; CDR2 reads YSYEKL. CDR3 length: 13 amino acids. The V end was cut by 0 bases, the J end by 5 bases, with 6 bases between. The CDR3 DNA is TGCGCCAGCAGCCAAGACAGGGAAGATACGCAGTATTTT. Encoded protein: CASSQDREDTQYF.

This clonotype has more than one count but fewer than ten. The chain joins TRBV18 to TRBJ1-2; D perhaps matches TRBD1 (6 bases). Germline CDR1 KGHSH, CDR2 LQKENI. CDR3 length equals 14 residues. Trimming left V 2 bases short and J 6 bases short, with 13 bases between. The CDR3 nucleotides read TGTGCCAGCTCACCAAACCGGGACACTGATGGCTACACCTTC. As protein: CASSPNRDTDGYTF.

This clonotype was seen only a few times. The rearrangement links TRBV19 to TRBJ1-1, with D unresolved. The length of the CDR3 is 15 residues. Germline lookup yields CDR1 LNHDA and CDR2 SQIVND (reference sequence). Trimming left V 6 bases short and J 4 bases short, with 18 bases between. The CDR3 DNA follows: TGTGCCAGTAGAAAATCGGGAGCTGGGGTCACTGAAGCTTTCTTT. Its translation: CASRKSGAGVTEAFF.

This chain joins TRBV9 and TRBJ2-7; possibly TRBD1 for D (5 bases). Germline CDR1 reads SGDLS; CDR2 reads YYNGEE. Deletions cut 4 bases from V and 1 base from J, with 12 bases between. The CDR3 is 14 amino acids. In nucleotides, the CDR3 is TGTGCCAGCAGCCCGGACACGTTTTCCTACGAGCAGTACTTC. This codes for CASSPDTFSYEQYF.

This CDR3 is CASSIPGHRDEKLFF. DNA for the CDR3: TGTGCCAGCAGCATACCGGGACATCGAGATGAAAAACTGTTTTTT. The chain employs TRBV7-2 and TRBJ1-4, with D tentatively TRBD1 (6 bases). V was trimmed by 5 bases and J by 6 bases, leaving 16 bases between them. Germline-derived CDR1 and CDR2 are SGHTA and FQGNSA. This CDR3 has 15 residues.

This clonotype has only a few counts. The J gene is TRBJ1-1, the V gene TRBV2; no reliable D call. CDR3 size: 11 residues. The germline CDR1 and CDR2 sequences are SNHLY and FYNNEI. V lost 3 bases, J lost 6 bases, and 5 bases lay in between. CDR3 protein: CASSDSPEAFF. Written as DNA, the CDR3 is TGTGCCAGCAGTGATTCTCCTGAAGCTTTCTTT.

This clonotype was picked up a small number of times. The chain uses TRBV7-8 and TRBJ1-1; TRBD1 might be the D (6 bases). The germline V gene has CDR1 SGHVS and CDR2 FQNEAQ. V shed 3 bases and J shed 4 bases, with 18 bases lying between them. The CDR3 contains 16 residues. For the CDR3, the DNA is TGTGCCAGCAGCTTCGCCGGGGGGGGCTTGGGCACTGAAGCTTTCTTT. Translated, it gives CASSFAGGGLGTEAFF.

In this sample, this clonotype turned up a few times. This chain joins TRBV29-1 and TRBJ2-1; D gene ambiguous. The length of the CDR3 is 10 residues. Trimming stripped 0 bases from V and 7 bases from J, with 1 base between. Per the germline V gene, CDR1 is SQVTM and CDR2 is ANQGSEA. Written as DNA, the CDR3 is TGCAGCGTTGAAGAGAATGAGCAGTTCTTC. Residues: CSVEENEQFF.

This sequence joins TRBV6-4 and TRBJ2-1, with D perhaps being TRBD1 or TRBD2 (5 bases each). V lost 0 bases to trimming and J lost 9 bases, with 21 bases between them. The germline V gene encodes CDR1 MRHNA and CDR2 SNTAGT. The CDR3 contains 17 residues. The CDR3 sequence is CASSDSIGGGTGGEQFF. CDR3 nucleotides: TGTGCCAGCAGTGACTCGATCGGTGGGGGAACCGGCGGTGAGCAGTTCTTC.

V is TRBV7-2 and J is TRBJ2-7; the D is unclear. Germline assignment: CDR1 SGHTA and CDR2 FQGNSA. The CDR3 runs 12 residues. Trimming pared 5 bases from V and 3 bases from J, leaving 8 bases between. The CDR3 protein is CASSQNLYEQYF. The CDR3 DNA is TGTGCCAGCAGCCAAAACCTCTACGAGCAGTACTTC. The whole variable domain, remainder taken from reference TRBV7-2 and TRBJ2-7, is GAGVSQSPSNKVTEKGKDVELRCDPISGHTALYWYRQSLGQGLEFLIYFQGNSAPDKSGLPSDRFSAERTGGSVSTLTIQRTQQEDSAVYLCASSQNLYEQYFGPGTRLTVT.

This clonotype was seen more than once but under ten times. J is TRBJ2-7 and V is TRBV6-2 or TRBV6-3, with D uncertain. Germline assignment: CDR1 MNHEY and CDR2 SVGEGT. V was trimmed by 6 bases and J by 6 bases, leaving 21 bases between them. The length of the CDR3 is 15 residues. The CDR3 region is CASSSVGPTVFEQYF. The CDR3 DNA follows: TGTGCCAGCAGCTCCGTTGGACCCACTGTCTTCGAGCAGTACTTC.

The chain employs TRBV24-1 and TRBJ1-5; tentatively, D is TRBD1 (5 bases). The germline V gene encodes CDR1 KGHDR and CDR2 SFDVKD. This CDR3 spans 14 amino acids. V was pared by 6 bases and J by 4 bases, with 12 bases between. CDR3 nucleotide sequence: TGTGCCACCAGTTTGGGTGGACAAAATCAGCCCCAGCATTTT. It encodes CATSLGGQNQPQHF.

The chain has TRBV12-3 or TRBV12-4 and TRBJ1-5, with D hard to call. Deletions cut 2 bases from V and 6 bases from J, with 11 bases between. This CDR3 region has 14 residues. Written as DNA, the CDR3 is TGTGCCAGCAGTTTACCTCCCCGGGGTCAGCCCCAGCATTTT. Translated, it gives CASSLPPRGQPQHF.

The chain has TRBV5-1 and TRBJ2-1, with 9 bases fitting TRBD2. Germline trimming cut 1 base from V and 8 bases from J; bases unmatched to any gene: 4. The V gene's germline CDR1 is SGHRS and CDR2 YFSETQ. The CDR3 runs to 14 residues. CDR3 loop: CASSLSSGSYEQFF. The CDR3 DNA follows: TGCGCCAGCAGCTTGAGTAGCGGGAGTTATGAGCAGTTCTTC.

This chain links TRBV3-1 with TRBJ1-6; the match to TRBD1 covers 7 bases. This CDR3 is built from 15 residues. The V and J ends lost 6 bases and 8 bases, in that order; junction bases with no gene match: 10. Germline CDR1 is LGHDT and CDR2 is YNNKEL (reference sequence). The CDR3: CASSWAGTEDSPLHF. CDR3 bases: TGTGCCAGCAGTTGGGCCGGGACAGAAGATTCACCCCTCCACTTT.